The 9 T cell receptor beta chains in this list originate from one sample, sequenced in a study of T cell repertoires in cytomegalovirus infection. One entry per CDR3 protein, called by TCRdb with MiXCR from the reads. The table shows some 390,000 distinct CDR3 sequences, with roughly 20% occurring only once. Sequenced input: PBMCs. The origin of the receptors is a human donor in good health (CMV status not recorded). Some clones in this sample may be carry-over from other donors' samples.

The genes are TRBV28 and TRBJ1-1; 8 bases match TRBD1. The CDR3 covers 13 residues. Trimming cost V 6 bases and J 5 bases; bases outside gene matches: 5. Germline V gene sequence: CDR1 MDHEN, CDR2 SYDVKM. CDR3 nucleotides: TGTGCCAGCAGGTTACAGGGGGGAACTGAAGCTTTCTTT. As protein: CASRLQGGTEAFF.

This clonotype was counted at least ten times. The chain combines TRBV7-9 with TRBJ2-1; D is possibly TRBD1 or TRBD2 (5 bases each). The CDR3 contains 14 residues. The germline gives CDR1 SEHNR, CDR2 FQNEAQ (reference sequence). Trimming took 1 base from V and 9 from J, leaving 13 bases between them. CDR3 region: CASSLELAGSEQFF. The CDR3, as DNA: TGTGCCAGCAGCTTAGAGCTAGCAGGGAGTGAGCAGTTCTTC.

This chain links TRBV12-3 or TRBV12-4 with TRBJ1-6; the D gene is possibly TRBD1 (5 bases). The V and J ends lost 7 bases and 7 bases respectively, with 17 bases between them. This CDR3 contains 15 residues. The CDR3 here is CASNVRQGGNSPLHF. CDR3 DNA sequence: TGTGCCAGCAACGTACGCCAGGGAGGGAATTCACCCCTCCACTTT.

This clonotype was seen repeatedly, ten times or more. CDR3 sequence (DNA): TGTGCCAGCAGTGAAGAGGCAGGGCTGCTGGCTGAAGCTTTCTTT. It translates to CASSEEAGLLAEAFF. The chain couples TRBV2 to TRBJ1-1; D is perhaps TRBD1 (5 bases). In germline, CDR1 is SNHLY, CDR2 FYNNEI. The CDR3 runs 15 residues. V lost 1 base to trimming and J lost 6 bases, with 15 bases between them.

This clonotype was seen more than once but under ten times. The CDR3 loop is CASTGRRGYSSPLHF. For the CDR3, the DNA is TGTGCCAGCACAGGAAGGAGGGGGTATTCTTCACCCCTCCACTTT. V gene TRBV2 combines with J gene TRBJ1-6; possibly TRBD1 for D (6 bases). Per the germline V gene, CDR1 is SNHLY and CDR2 is FYNNEI. The CDR3 totals 15 residues. Trimming removed 7 bases from V and 9 bases from J, with 19 bases in between.

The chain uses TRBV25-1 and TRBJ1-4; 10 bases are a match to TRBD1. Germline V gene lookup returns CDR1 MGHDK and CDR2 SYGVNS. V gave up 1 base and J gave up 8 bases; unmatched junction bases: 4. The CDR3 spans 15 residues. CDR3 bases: TGTGCCAGCAGTGAATGGGGGACAGGGGTCGAAAAACTGTTTTTT. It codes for CASSEWGTGVEKLFF.

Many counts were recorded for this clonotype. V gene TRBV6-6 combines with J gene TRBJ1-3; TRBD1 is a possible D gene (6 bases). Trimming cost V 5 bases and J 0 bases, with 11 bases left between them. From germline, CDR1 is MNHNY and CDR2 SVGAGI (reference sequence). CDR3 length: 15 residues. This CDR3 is CASSPDRYSGNTIYF. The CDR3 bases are TGTGCCAGCAGTCCCGACAGGTACTCTGGAAACACCATATATTTT.

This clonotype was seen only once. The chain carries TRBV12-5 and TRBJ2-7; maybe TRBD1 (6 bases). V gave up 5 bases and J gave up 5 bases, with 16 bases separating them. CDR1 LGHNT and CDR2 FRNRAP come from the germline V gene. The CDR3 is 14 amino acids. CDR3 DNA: TGTGCTAGTGGTGCTACAGGGAAAGGGGACGAGCAGTACTTC. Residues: CASGATGKGDEQYF.

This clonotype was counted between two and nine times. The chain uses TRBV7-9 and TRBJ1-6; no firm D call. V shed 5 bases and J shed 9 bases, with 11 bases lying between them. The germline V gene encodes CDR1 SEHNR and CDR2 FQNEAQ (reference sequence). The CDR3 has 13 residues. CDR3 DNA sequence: TGTGCCAGCAGCAACAGCGGGTTTTCACCCCTCCACTTT. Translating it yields CASSNSGFSPLHF. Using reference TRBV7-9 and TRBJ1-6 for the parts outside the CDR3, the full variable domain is DTGVSQNPRHKITKRGQNVTFRCDPISEHNRLYWYRQTLGQGPEFLTYFQNEAQLEKSRLLSDRFSAERPKGSFSTLEIQRTEQGDSAMYLCASSNSGFSPLHFGNGTRLTVT.